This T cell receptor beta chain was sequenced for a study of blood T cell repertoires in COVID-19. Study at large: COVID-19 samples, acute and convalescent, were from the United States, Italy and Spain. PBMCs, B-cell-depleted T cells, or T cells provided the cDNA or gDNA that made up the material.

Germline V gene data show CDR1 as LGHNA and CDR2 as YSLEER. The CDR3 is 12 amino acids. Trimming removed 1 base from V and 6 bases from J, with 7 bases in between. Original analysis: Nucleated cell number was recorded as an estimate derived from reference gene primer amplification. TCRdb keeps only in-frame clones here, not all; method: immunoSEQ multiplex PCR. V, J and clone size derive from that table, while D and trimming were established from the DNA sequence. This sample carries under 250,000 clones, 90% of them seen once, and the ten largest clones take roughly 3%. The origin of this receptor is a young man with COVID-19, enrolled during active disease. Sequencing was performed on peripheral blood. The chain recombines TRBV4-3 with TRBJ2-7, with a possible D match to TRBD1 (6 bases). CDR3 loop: CASSQVGGEQYF. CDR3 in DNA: TGCGCCAGCAGCCAAGTAGGGGGCGAGCAGTACTTC.